This T cell receptor beta chain was sequenced during a study of spatial heterogeneity in lung cancer. Study-wide background: With a median of around 320 days to first recurrence, some blood samples were collected at the time of disease recurrence.

The time point: blood taken at disease recurrence. Whole RNA from tumor, nontumor lung or frozen PBMC was sequenced unsorted. TCRdb re-derived calls from the 5' RACE reads in MiXCR, one entry per CDR3 protein. The table shows nearly 10,000 distinct CDR3 sequences, with around 3.9% occurring only once. Worth noting for this clonotype: Within a library made for alpha chains, this beta chain is off target, and its count is uninformative.

The sample here was PBMCs, taken at recurrence. The clonotype was recovered from a female donor with early-stage non-small cell lung cancer.

CDR3 DNA sequence: TGTGCCACCAGCAGCACAGATACGCAGTATTTT. This sequence encodes CATSSTDTQYF. This rearrangement joins TRBV24-1 to TRBJ2-3; D gene ambiguous. Per the germline V gene, CDR1 is KGHDR and CDR2 is SFDVKD. The CDR3 covers 11 residues. Trimming took off 7 bases at V and 0 bases at J, with 1 base between the two ends.